This passage covers 20 T cell receptor beta chains from one sample sequenced in a study of cytomegalovirus exposure and HLA in healthy donors. Measured with immunoSEQ multiplex PCR; TCRdb has only the in-frame clones, and not every one. Of some 50,000 clones listed, nearly 95% were seen once; the top ten hold 7.8%. Source material: PBMCs. The receptor source for this set is a woman under 30 in good health and CMV-seropositive.

The J gene is TRBJ1-1, the V gene TRBV5-6, with 7 bases fitting TRBD1. J was trimmed by 1 base and V by 1 base; bases with no gene match: 7. The V gene's germline CDR1 is SGHDT and CDR2 YYEEEE. CDR3 size: 16 residues. The chain's CDR3 is CASSLKVGTANTEAFF. In DNA, the CDR3 is TGTGCCAGCAGCTTGAAGGTTGGGACAGCGAACACTGAAGCTTTCTTT.

In DNA form, the CDR3 reads TGTGCCAGCACCGGACTAGCGGTAGAGCAGTTCTTC. Encoded protein: CASTGLAVEQFF. The chain carries TRBV7-2 and TRBJ2-1; 10 nucleotides agree with TRBD2. J lost 10 bases, V lost 7 bases, and 4 bases had no gene match. Germline V lookup: CDR1 SGHTA, CDR2 FQGNSA. The CDR3 is 12 amino acids.

The chain uses TRBV7-3 and TRBJ2-7, with D maybe TRBD2 (5 bases). The germline V gene encodes CDR1 SGHTA and CDR2 FQGTGA. The V end lost 2 bases, the J end lost 7 bases, and 21 bases lay between the germline ends. The CDR3 consists of 16 residues. CDR3 in amino acids: CASSLYGGSPREEQYF. The CDR3 DNA sequence: TGTGCCAGCAGCTTATATGGAGGCTCCCCGAGGGAAGAGCAGTACTTC.

CDR3 sequence (DNA): TGCGCCAGCAGCCGACTAGCGGAATCCTACAATGAGCAGTTCTTC. Translation: CASSRLAESYNEQFF. The chain employs TRBV5-1 and TRBJ2-1; 9 nucleotides match TRBD2. CDR3 length: 15 amino acids. The J segment lost 1 base and the V segment lost 4 bases, leaving 3 bases of the junction unmatched. CDR1 and CDR2 from the germline V gene are SGHRS and YFSETQ.

The rearrangement joins TRBV30 to TRBJ1-5; possible D gene TRBD1, 5 bases. Germline V CDR1 and CDR2: GTSNPN, SVGIG (reference sequence). The CDR3 extends over 13 amino acids. The V and J ends lost 5 bases and 8 bases respectively, with 16 bases between them. The CDR3 reads CAWSLRGGEPQHF. The CDR3 DNA is TGTGCCTGGTCTCTTAGGGGAGGTGAGCCCCAGCATTTT.

This chain joins TRBV13 and TRBJ2-7, with TRBD1 matching over 7 bases. CDR3 length equals 14 residues. Germline CDR1 is PRHDT and CDR2 is FYEKMQ (reference sequence). V was pared by 3 bases and J by 2 bases, with 4 bases of the junction left unmatched. In DNA, the CDR3 is TGTGCCAGCAGCTTCCGACAGGGTCCCTACGAGCAGTACTTC. Translated: CASSFRQGPYEQYF.

The V call is TRBV9, the J call TRBJ2-1, with a tentative D call TRBD2 (5 bases). Trimming left V 2 bases short and J 8 bases short, with 11 bases between. There are 13 residues in the CDR3. Germline V gene data show CDR1 as SGDLS and CDR2 as YYNGEE. The CDR3 here is CASSVSGGHEQFF. The CDR3 DNA follows: TGTGCCAGCAGCGTTTCGGGCGGGCATGAGCAGTTCTTC.

The CDR3 sequence is CASSLRDPYEQYF. CDR3 coding DNA: TGCGCCAGCAGCTTACGGGATCCCTACGAGCAGTACTTC. The chain joins TRBV5-1 to TRBJ2-7; a weak D match, TRBD2 (5 bases). From germline, CDR1 is SGHRS and CDR2 YFSETQ. V lost 2 bases, J lost 2 bases, and 8 bases lay in between. The CDR3 consists of 13 residues.

The V and J genes are TRBV5-1 and TRBJ2-7; 9 bases map to TRBD1. V gave up 3 bases and J gave up 6 bases; unmatched junction bases: 7. Looked up from germline, CDR1 is SGHRS and CDR2 is YFSETQ. CDR3 length equals 14 residues. The CDR3 DNA is TGCGCCAGCAGCTCAGGGACAGGGAAGCGCGAGCAGTACTTC. It is translated as CASSSGTGKREQYF.

This clone showed up just once. The rearrangement joins TRBV19 to TRBJ1-2; 7 nucleotides agree with TRBD1. Trimming at V came to 4 bases and at J to 4 bases, leaving 6 bases not matched to a gene. The length of the CDR3 is 14 residues. Germline V gives CDR1 LNHDA, CDR2 SQIVND (reference sequence). The chain's CDR3 is CASSNAGGGYGYTF. The CDR3 nucleotides are TGTGCCAGTAGTAACGCAGGGGGAGGCTATGGCTACACCTTC.

The rearrangement joins TRBV5-6 to TRBJ2-7; tentatively, D is TRBD1 (5 bases). Germline-derived CDR1 and CDR2 are SGHDT and YYEEEE. V shed 6 bases and J shed 0 bases, with 16 bases lying between them. This CDR3 has 15 residues. The CDR3 spells CASTLGTGISYEQYF. In DNA, the CDR3 is TGTGCCAGCACCCTCGGTACAGGCATCTCCTACGAGCAGTACTTC.

The chain links TRBV5-8 to TRBJ2-7; possible D gene TRBD2, 5 bases. The CDR3 covers 13 residues. V lost 4 bases to trimming and J lost 2 bases, with 10 bases between them. The germline V gene encodes CDR1 SGHTS and CDR2 YDEGEE. The CDR3 protein is CASSRTGTYEQYF. In DNA form, the CDR3 reads TGTGCCAGCAGCCGGACTGGGACCTACGAGCAGTACTTC.

This chain links TRBV5-1 with TRBJ1-4, with unresolved D. Trimming cost V 0 bases and J 0 bases, with 9 bases left between them. This CDR3 spans 16 amino acids. Germline V gene lookup returns CDR1 SGHRS and CDR2 YFSETQ. The CDR3 sequence: CASSLAWATTNEKLFF. CDR3 sequence (DNA): TGCGCCAGCAGCTTGGCCTGGGCTACAACTAATGAAAAACTGTTTTTT.

The J gene is TRBJ2-4, the V gene TRBV11-2; possibly TRBD1 for D (5 bases). Germline V gives CDR1 SGHAT, CDR2 FQNNGV. The ends were cut back, 2 bases at V and 0 bases at J, with 17 bases in the middle. This CDR3 contains 18 residues. CDR3 residues: CASSLTDSPILAKNIQYF. CDR3 bases: TGTGCCAGCAGCTTAACCGACAGCCCGATCCTAGCCAAAAACATTCAGTACTTC.

V is TRBV5-4 and J is TRBJ2-7, with a possible D match to TRBD1 (6 bases). This CDR3 is built from 15 residues. The germline gives CDR1 SGHNT, CDR2 YYREEE (reference sequence). V was clipped by 0 bases and J by 6 bases, with 16 bases between them. Here the CDR3 DNA reads TGTGCCAGCAGCTTGGAAGCACAGGGAAGAATCGAGCAGTACTTC. Encoded protein: CASSLEAQGRIEQYF.

The rearrangement uses TRBV6-5 and TRBJ2-3; 11 bases line up with TRBD2. The CDR3 runs to 15 residues. The V gene's germline CDR1 is MNHEY and CDR2 SVGAGI. Losses at the gene ends were 5 bases for V and 0 bases for J; bases not matched to a gene: 1. DNA for the CDR3: TGTGCCAGCAGTCTAGCGGGGGGTAGCACAGATACGCAGTATTTT. Amino acid sequence: CASSLAGGSTDTQYF.

This chain connects TRBV6-4 to TRBJ2-2; tentative D call: TRBD2 (6 bases). CDR1 is MRHNA and CDR2 is SNTAGT in the germline V gene. V was pared by 5 bases and J by 3 bases, with 13 bases between. The CDR3 contains 15 residues. The CDR3 DNA sequence: TGTGCCAGCAGTCCCGCTACGGGGGACACCGGGGAGCTGTTTTTT. Its translation is CASSPATGDTGELFF.

The V call is TRBV6-4, the J call TRBJ2-3, with 10 bases identical to TRBD2. The CDR3 is made up of 16 amino acids. Losses at the gene ends were 0 bases for V and 2 bases for J; bases not matched to a gene: 2. Per germline, CDR1 MRHNA and CDR2 SNTAGT. CDR3 amino acids: CASSDSLAGDTDTQYF. CDR3 in DNA: TGTGCCAGCAGTGACTCTCTAGCGGGAGACACAGATACGCAGTATTTT.

This chain links TRBV7-9 with TRBJ2-7, with 8 bases aligning to TRBD1. Germline-derived CDR1 and CDR2 are SEHNR and FQNEAQ (reference sequence). The CDR3 sequence is 12 residues long. V was clipped by 6 bases and J by 6 bases; unmatched bases: 4. For the CDR3, the DNA is TGTGCCAGCAGTTCACAGGGGGGCGAGCAGTACTTC. Encoded protein: CASSSQGGEQYF.

The chain recombines TRBV5-1 with TRBJ1-2; no clear D gene. This CDR3 contains 13 residues. The germline V gene has CDR1 SGHRS and CDR2 YFSETQ. V was trimmed by 4 bases and J by 8 bases, leaving 15 bases between them. The CDR3 DNA reads as TGCGCCAGCAGCCCTTTGGTGGTGGAGGGCTACACCTTC. Its translation: CASSPLVVEGYTF.